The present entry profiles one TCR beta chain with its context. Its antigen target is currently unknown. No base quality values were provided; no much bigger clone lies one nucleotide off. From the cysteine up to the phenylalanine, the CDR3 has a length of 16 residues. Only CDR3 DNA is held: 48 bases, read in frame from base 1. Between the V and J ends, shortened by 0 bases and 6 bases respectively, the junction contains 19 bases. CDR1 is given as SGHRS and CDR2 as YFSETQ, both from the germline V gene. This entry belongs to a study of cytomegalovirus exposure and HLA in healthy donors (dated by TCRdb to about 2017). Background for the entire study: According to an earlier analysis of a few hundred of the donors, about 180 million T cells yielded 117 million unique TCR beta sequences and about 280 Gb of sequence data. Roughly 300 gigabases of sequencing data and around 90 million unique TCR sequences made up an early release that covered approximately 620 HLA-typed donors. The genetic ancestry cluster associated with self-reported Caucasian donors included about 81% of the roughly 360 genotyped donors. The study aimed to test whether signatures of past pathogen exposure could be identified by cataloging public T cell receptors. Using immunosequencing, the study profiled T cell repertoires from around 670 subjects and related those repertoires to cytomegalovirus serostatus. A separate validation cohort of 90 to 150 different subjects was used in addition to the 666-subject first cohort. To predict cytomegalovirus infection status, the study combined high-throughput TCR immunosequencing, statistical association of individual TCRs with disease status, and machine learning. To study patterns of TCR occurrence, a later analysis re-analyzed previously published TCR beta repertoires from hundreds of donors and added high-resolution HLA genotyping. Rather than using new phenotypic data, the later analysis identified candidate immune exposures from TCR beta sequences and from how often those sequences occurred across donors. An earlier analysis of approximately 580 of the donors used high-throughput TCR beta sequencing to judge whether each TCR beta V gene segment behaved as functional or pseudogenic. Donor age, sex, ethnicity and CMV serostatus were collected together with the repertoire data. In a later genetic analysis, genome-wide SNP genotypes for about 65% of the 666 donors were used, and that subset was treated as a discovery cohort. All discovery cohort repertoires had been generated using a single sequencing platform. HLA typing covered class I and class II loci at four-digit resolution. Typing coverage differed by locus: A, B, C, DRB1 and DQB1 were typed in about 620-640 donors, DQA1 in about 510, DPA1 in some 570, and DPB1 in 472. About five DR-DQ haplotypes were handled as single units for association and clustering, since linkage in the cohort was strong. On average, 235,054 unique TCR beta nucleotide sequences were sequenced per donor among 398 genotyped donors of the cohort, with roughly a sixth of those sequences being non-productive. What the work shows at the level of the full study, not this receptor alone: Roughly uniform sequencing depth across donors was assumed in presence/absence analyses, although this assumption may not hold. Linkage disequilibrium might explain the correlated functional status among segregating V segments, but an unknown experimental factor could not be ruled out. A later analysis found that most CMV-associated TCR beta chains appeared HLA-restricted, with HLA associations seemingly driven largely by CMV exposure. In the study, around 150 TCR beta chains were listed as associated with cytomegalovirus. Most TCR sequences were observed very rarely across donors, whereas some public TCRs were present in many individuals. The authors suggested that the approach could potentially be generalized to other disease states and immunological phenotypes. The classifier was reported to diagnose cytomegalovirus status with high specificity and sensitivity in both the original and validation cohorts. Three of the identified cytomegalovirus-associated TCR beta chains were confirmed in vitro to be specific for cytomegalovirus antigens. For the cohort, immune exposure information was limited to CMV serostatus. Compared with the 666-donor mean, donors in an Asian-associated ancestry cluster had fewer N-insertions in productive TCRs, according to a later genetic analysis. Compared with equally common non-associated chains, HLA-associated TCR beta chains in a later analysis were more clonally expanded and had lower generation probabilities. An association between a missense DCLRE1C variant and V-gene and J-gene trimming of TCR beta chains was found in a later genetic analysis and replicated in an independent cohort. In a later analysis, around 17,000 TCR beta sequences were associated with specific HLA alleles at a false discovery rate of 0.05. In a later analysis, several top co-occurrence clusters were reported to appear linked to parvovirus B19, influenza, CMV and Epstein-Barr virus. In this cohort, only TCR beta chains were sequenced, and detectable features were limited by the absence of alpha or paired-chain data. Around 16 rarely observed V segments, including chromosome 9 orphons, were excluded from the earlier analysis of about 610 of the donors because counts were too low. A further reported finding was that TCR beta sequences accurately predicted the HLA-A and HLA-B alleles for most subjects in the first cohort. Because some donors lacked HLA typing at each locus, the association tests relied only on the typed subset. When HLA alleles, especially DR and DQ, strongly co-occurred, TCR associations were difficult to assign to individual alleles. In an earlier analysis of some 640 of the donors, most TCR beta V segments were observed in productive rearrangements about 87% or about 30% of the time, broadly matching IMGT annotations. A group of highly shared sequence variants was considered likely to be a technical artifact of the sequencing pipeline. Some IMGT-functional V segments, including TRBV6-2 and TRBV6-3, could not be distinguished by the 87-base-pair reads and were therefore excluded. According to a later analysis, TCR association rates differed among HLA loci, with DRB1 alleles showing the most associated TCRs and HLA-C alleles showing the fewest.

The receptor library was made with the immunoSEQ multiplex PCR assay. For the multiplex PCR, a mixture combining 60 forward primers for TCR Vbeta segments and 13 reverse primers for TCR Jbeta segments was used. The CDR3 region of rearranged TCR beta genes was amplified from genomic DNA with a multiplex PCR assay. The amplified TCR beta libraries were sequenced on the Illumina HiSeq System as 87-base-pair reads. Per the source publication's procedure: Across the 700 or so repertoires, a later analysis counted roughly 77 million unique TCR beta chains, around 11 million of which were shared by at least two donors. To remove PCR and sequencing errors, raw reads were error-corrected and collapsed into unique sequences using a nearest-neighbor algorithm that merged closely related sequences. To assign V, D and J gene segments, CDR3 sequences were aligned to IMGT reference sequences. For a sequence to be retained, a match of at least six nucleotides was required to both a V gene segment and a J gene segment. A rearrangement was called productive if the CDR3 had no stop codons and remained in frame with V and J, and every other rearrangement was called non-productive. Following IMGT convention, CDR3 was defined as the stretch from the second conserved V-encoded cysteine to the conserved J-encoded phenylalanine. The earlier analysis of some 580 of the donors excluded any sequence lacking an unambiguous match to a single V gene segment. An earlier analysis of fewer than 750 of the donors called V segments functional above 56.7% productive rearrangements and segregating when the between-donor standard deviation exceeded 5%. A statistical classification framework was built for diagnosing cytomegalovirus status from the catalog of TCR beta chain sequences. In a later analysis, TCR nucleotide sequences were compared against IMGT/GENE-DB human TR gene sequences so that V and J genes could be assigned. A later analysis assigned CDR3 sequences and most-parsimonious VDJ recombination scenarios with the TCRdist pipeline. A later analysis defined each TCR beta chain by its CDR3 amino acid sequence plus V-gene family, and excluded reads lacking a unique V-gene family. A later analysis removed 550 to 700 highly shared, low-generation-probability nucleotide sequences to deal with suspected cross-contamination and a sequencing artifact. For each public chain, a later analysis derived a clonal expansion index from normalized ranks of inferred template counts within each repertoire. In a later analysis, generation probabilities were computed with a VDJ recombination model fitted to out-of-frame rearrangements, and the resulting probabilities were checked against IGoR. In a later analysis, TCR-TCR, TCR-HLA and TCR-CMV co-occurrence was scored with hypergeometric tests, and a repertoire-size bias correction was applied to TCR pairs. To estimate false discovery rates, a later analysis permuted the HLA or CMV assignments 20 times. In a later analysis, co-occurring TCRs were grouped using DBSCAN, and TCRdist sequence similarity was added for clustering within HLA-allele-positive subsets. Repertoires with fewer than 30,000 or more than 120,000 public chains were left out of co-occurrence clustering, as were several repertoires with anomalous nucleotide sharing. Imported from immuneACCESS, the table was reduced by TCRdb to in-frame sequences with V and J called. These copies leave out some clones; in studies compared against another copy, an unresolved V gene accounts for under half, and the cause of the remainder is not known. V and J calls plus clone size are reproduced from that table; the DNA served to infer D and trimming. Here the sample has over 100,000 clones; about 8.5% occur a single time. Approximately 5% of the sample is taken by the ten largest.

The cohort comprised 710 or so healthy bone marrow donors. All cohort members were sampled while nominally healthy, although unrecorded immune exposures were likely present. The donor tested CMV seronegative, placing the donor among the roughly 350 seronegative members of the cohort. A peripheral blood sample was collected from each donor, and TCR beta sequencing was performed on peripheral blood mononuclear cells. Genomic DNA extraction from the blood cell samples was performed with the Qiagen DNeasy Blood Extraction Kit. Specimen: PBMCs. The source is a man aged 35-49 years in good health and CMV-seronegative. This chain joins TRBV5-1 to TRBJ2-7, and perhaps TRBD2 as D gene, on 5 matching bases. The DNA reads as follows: TGCGCCAGCAGCTTGGGCTGGTCAGGCACTGAGGGCGAGCAGTACTTC. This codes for CASSLGWSGTEGEQYF.